This is a list of T cell receptor beta chains from one sample in a study of blood T cell repertoires in COVID-19. The table came from immunoSEQ multiplex PCR; TCRdb's copy has only in-frame clones and leaves some out. This sample carries about 170,000 clones, approximately 90% of them seen once, and the ten largest clones take more than 4.5%. Sequenced material: peripheral blood. The receptors originated from a man younger than 45 with COVID-19, enrolled during active disease. CDR3s include the opening cysteine and the closing phenylalanine or tryptophan. Fields, in order: V gene, D gene, clone size, J gene, CDR3 DNA, CDR3 protein. The D gene is left open where the match is weak. For some rows the clone size is stated as once, few or many, or as a class when expanded; others skip it.

TRBV6-5	NA	NA	TRBJ1-3	TGTGCCAGCAGTTATCAGGGCTCTGGAAACACCATATATTTT	CASSYQGSGNTIYF
TRBV9	TRBD2	NA	TRBJ2-1	TGTGCCAGCAGCGTAGCCCTGGGACTAACGAAGAGTGAGCAGTTCTTC	CASSVALGLTKSEQFF
TRBV19	NA	NA	TRBJ1-5	TGTGCCAGTAGGTGGGCAGAACGTAGCAATCAGCCCCAGCATTTT	CASRWAERSNQPQHF
TRBV7-2	NA	NA	TRBJ1-1	TGTGCCAGCACCTCAGGGGTCAATTTTAACACTGAAGCTTTCTTT	CASTSGVNFNTEAFF
TRBV5-1	NA	few	TRBJ2-7	TGCGCCAGCAGCTTGGGTCCGGGCGGGACGAGCTCCTACGAGCAGTACTTC	CASSLGPGGTSSYEQYF
TRBV10-3	NA	NA	TRBJ2-1	TGTGCCATCAGTGACGAGCGGGTAGCCTACAATGAGCAGTTCTTC	CAISDERVAYNEQFF
TRBV7-8	TRBD1	few	TRBJ1-1	TGTGCCAGCAGCTCGGGACAGCTGAACACTGAAGCTTTCTTT	CASSSGQLNTEAFF
TRBV15	TRBD1	NA	TRBJ1-5	TGTGCCACCCGCCGTACAGGGGAACAGCCCCAGCATTTT	CATRRTGEQPQHF
TRBV27	TRBD2	NA	TRBJ2-7	TGTGCCAGCAGGGACAGACTAGCGGGAGGCTACGAGCAGTACTTC	CASRDRLAGGYEQYF
TRBV29-1	NA	many	TRBJ1-2	TGCAGCGTTCTGACAGGAACCTATGGCTACACCTTC	CSVLTGTYGYTF
TRBV5-4	TRBD2	NA	TRBJ2-5	TGTGCCAGCAGCTTGGAGGCTAGCGGGCCTCAAGAGACCCAGTACTTC	CASSLEASGPQETQYF